This entry lists 32 T cell receptor beta chains sequenced from one sample in a study of blood T cell repertoires in COVID-19. TCRdb's copy holds only in-frame clones and misses some; the assay was immunoSEQ multiplex PCR. Of 50,000 to 65,000 clones listed, approximately 90% are singletons. Specimen: peripheral blood. The receptors come from a middle-aged man with acute or convalescent COVID-19.

The chain carries TRBV7-3 and TRBJ2-3; TRBD2 matches 8 bases. The CDR3 runs to 16 residues. The germline V gene encodes CDR1 SGHTA and CDR2 FQGTGA. Unmatched junction bases numbered 7, after V lost 5 bases and J lost 0 bases. CDR3 sequence reads: CASSRFSGASTDTQYF. As DNA, the CDR3 is TGTGCCAGCAGCCGTTTTAGCGGGGCTAGCACAGATACGCAGTATTTT.

The chain links TRBV18 to TRBJ2-7; tentatively, D is TRBD2 (6 bases). The V gene's germline CDR1 is KGHSH and CDR2 LQKENI. CDR3 size: 14 residues. V lost 0 bases and J lost 7, with 13 bases in between. The CDR3 DNA sequence: TGTGCCAGCTCACCACCGGGACGGGCGGGGGAGCAGTACTTC. Amino acid sequence: CASSPPGRAGEQYF.

The V gene is TRBV18, the J gene TRBJ2-7; 13 bases match TRBD2. Unmatched junction bases numbered 2, after V lost 6 bases and J lost 0 bases. This CDR3 region has 15 residues. CDR1 and CDR2 from the germline V gene are KGHSH and LQKENI. This CDR3 reads CASSRTSGSSYEQYF. The CDR3 nucleotides read TGTGCCAGCTCGCGGACTAGCGGGAGCTCCTACGAGCAGTACTTC.

This chain links TRBV19 with TRBJ2-3, with 10 bases fitting TRBD1. Trimming cost V 8 bases and J 5 bases; bases outside gene matches: 7. The CDR3 has 14 residues. The germline CDR1 and CDR2 sequences are LNHDA and SQIVND (reference sequence). The CDR3: CASQRQGAIDTQYF. The DNA of the CDR3 is TGTGCCAGTCAAAGACAGGGGGCGATAGATACGCAGTATTTT.

This sequence joins TRBV19 and TRBJ2-7; 11 bases align to TRBD1. The CDR3 runs 14 residues. V trimming: 8 bases; J trimming: 7 bases; junction bases outside the gene matches: 10. The germline V gene encodes CDR1 LNHDA and CDR2 SQIVND (reference sequence). CDR3 residues: CASQPGQGVWEQYF. CDR3 in DNA: TGTGCCAGTCAGCCGGGACAGGGGGTATGGGAGCAGTACTTC.

This clone was recorded only once. This chain links TRBV10-2 with TRBJ1-5; 7 nucleotides agree with TRBD1. The V gene end was trimmed by 0 bases and the J gene end by 7 bases; junction bases not matched to a gene: 6. CDR3 size: 15 residues. Germline CDR1 is WSHSY and CDR2 is SAAADI. The CDR3 here is CASSESGQLLQPQHF. The CDR3 DNA reads as TGCGCCAGCAGTGAGTCGGGACAGTTATTGCAGCCCCAGCATTTT.

The gene calls are TRBV6-5 and TRBJ1-2, with 9 bases that match TRBD1. V lost 6 bases, J lost 6 bases, and 5 bases stayed unmatched. Germline V CDR1 and CDR2: MNHEY, SVGAGI. The CDR3 has 13 residues. The CDR3 here is CASRYRDRDGYTF. The CDR3 DNA follows: TGTGCCAGCAGGTACCGGGACAGGGATGGCTACACCTTC.

The V and J genes are TRBV4-1 and TRBJ1-3; D is unclear. In germline, CDR1 is MGHRA, CDR2 YSYEKL. The CDR3 spans 16 residues. The V and J ends lost 4 bases and 0 bases respectively, with 13 bases between them. The CDR3, as DNA: TGCGCCAGCAGCCGCCCAAGAGAGAGCTCTGGAAACACCATATATTTT. It specifies CASSRPRESSGNTIYF.

This rearrangement joins TRBV29-1 to TRBJ2-4; TRBD1 is a possible D gene (6 bases). The CDR3 covers 14 residues. In germline, CDR1 is SQVTM, CDR2 ANQGSEA. V was pared by 7 bases and J by 1 base, with 14 bases between. CDR3 protein: CSASGQMAKNIQYF. The DNA of the CDR3 is TGCAGCGCAAGCGGACAGATGGCCAAAAACATTCAGTACTTC. Supplemented by reference TRBV29-1 and TRBJ2-4, the full variable domain reads SAVISQKPSRDICQRGTSLTIQCQVDSQVTMMFWYRQQPGQSLTLIATANQGSEATYESGFVIDKFPISRPNLTFSTLTVSNMSPEDSSIYLCSASGQMAKNIQYFGAGTRLSVL.

There are a few counts of this clone. V and J are TRBV30 and TRBJ1-1; TRBD1 matches at 7 bases. V was pared by 1 base and J by 1 base, with 9 bases of the junction left unmatched. The length of the CDR3 is 16 residues. Germline-derived CDR1 and CDR2 are GTSNPN and SVGIG (reference sequence). The CDR3 DNA follows: TGTGCCTGGAGTGGGGGCCAGGGGGGTCAGAACACTGAAGCTTTCTTT. The encoded protein is CAWSGGQGGQNTEAFF.

The chain links TRBV12-3 or TRBV12-4 to TRBJ1-2; 7 bases line up with TRBD1. This CDR3 is built from 12 residues. Germline trimming cut 5 bases from V and 7 bases from J; bases unmatched to any gene: 4. The DNA for the CDR3 is TGTGCCAGCAGTGACAGGGATCCTGGCTACACCTTC. It is translated as CASSDRDPGYTF.

The rearrangement uses TRBV6-5 and TRBJ2-7, with a possible D match to TRBD1 (5 bases). V was cut by 7 bases and J by 3 bases, with 7 bases left in between. The CDR3 is 11 residues long. The V gene's germline CDR1 is MNHEY and CDR2 SVGAGI. CDR3 sequence reads: CASTQGYEQYF. Written as DNA, the CDR3 is TGTGCCAGCACCCAGGGCTACGAGCAGTACTTC.

The chain carries TRBV7-9 and TRBJ2-5; the D gene is possibly TRBD2 (6 bases). Trimming shortened V by 7 bases and J by 4 bases, and 13 bases separated the two germline ends. CDR3 length: 13 residues. Germline lookup yields CDR1 SEHNR and CDR2 FQNEAQ (reference sequence). The CDR3 here is CASNRGSAETQYF. CDR3 nucleotide sequence: TGTGCCAGCAACCGGGGGTCAGCAGAGACCCAGTACTTC.

This chain connects TRBV30 to TRBJ2-3; 11 nucleotides agree with TRBD2. This CDR3 is 15 amino acids long. The germline gives CDR1 GTSNPN, CDR2 SVGIG (reference sequence). J lost 5 bases, V lost 2 bases, and 6 bases had no gene match. The CDR3 region has the DNA TGTGCCTGGAGTCAGACTAGCGGGGCGTTAGATACGCAGTATTTT. It translates to CAWSQTSGALDTQYF.

The chain carries TRBV7-9 and TRBJ1-6; the D is unclear. V was cut by 2 bases and J by 10 bases, with 12 bases left in between. CDR1 is SEHNR and CDR2 is FQNEAQ in the germline V gene (reference sequence). The length of the CDR3 is 14 residues. DNA of the CDR3: TGTGCCAGCAGCTTATCTATTCCGGGGTCACCCCTCCACTTT. Residues: CASSLSIPGSPLHF. Full variable domain (outside the CDR3, taken from reference TRBV7-9 and TRBJ1-6): DTGVSQNPRHKITKRGQNVTFRCDPISEHNRLYWYRQTLGQGPEFLTYFQNEAQLEKSRLLSDRFSAERPKGSFSTLEIQRTEQGDSAMYLCASSLSIPGSPLHFGNGTRLTVT.

J is TRBJ1-2 and V is TRBV7-9; 9 nucleotides align to TRBD1. The germline gives CDR1 SEHNR, CDR2 FQNEAQ (reference sequence). V lost 10 bases, J lost 0 bases, and 3 bases stayed unmatched. The CDR3 contains 13 residues. In DNA form, the CDR3 reads TGTGCCATACGGACAGGGGCTAACTATGGCTACACCTTC. Translating it yields CAIRTGANYGYTF.

DNA for the CDR3: TGTGCCACCGGCTCATTAAGGACAGGCTACTACGAGCAGTACTTC. This translates into CATGSLRTGYYEQYF. This chain uses TRBV27 with TRBJ2-7; 7 nucleotides line up with TRBD1. Germline loops: CDR1 MNHEY, CDR2 SMNVEV (reference sequence). The V segment lost 10 bases and the J segment 3 bases; nucleotides outside the gene matches: 15. CDR3 length: 15 residues.

This clone was seen a single time. The rearrangement joins TRBV5-1 to TRBJ1-2; 8 bases agree with TRBD1. The germline V gene encodes CDR1 SGHRS and CDR2 YFSETQ. V was pared by 0 bases and J by 6 bases, with 7 bases of the junction left unmatched. The CDR3 is made up of 15 amino acids. The CDR3 DNA sequence: TGCGCCAGCAGCTTGGAGGCAGGGGGCCGGAATGGCTACACCTTC. Translating it yields CASSLEAGGRNGYTF.

The table lists this clone with a count of one. This chain uses TRBV25-1 with TRBJ2-7; TRBD2 is a possible D gene (5 bases). Germline assignment: CDR1 MGHDK and CDR2 SYGVNS. The CDR3 runs 12 residues. Trimming took 6 bases from V and 3 from J, leaving 9 bases between them. CDR3 sequence reads: CASRGSVYEQYF. CDR3 nucleotides: TGTGCCAGCAGGGGGAGTGTCTACGAGCAGTACTTC.

The chain links TRBV19 to TRBJ1-6, with D tentatively TRBD1 (6 bases). The V and J ends lost 3 bases and 10 bases respectively, with 13 bases between them. Looked up from germline, CDR1 is LNHDA and CDR2 is SQIVND (reference sequence). CDR3 size: 14 residues. The CDR3: CASSMSGVGSPLHF. CDR3 bases: TGTGCCAGTAGTATGTCAGGGGTGGGGTCACCCCTCCACTTT.

This clone has just a few counts. This rearrangement joins TRBV19 to TRBJ1-2; D is unclear. CDR1 is LNHDA and CDR2 is SQIVND in the germline V gene (reference sequence). This CDR3 has 14 amino acids. With 5 bases removed from V and 0 bases from J, the gap between germline ends came to 10 bases. The chain's CDR3 is CASSPNLANYGYTF. DNA for the CDR3: TGTGCCAGTAGTCCAAATTTAGCTAACTATGGCTACACCTTC.

The rearrangement uses TRBV27 and TRBJ1-4; no firm D call. Trimming took off 2 bases at V and 0 bases at J, with 4 bases between the two ends. The CDR3 runs 14 residues. Per the germline V gene, CDR1 is MNHEY and CDR2 is SMNVEV (reference sequence). CDR3 in DNA: TGTGCCAGCAGTTTAACAGCAACTAATGAAAAACTGTTTTTT. Amino acid sequence: CASSLTATNEKLFF.

The gene calls are TRBV12-3 or TRBV12-4 and TRBJ2-6; no clear D. Trimming pared 7 bases from V and 1 base from J, leaving 2 bases between. The CDR3 spans 12 residues. CDR3 nucleotides: TGTGCCAGCACTTCTGGGGCCAACGTCCTGACTTTC. Its translation: CASTSGANVLTF.

In this sample, this clone turned up once. This sequence joins TRBV29-1 and TRBJ2-3; 7 bases align to TRBD2. The trim removed 0 bases at V and 6 bases at J, leaving 12 bases unmatched. Germline V gives CDR1 SQVTM, CDR2 ANQGSEA. The CDR3 loop spans 16 amino acids. CDR3 protein: CSVEDWIPKRDDTQYF. CDR3 nucleotide sequence: TGCAGCGTTGAAGATTGGATCCCAAAGCGGGACGATACGCAGTATTTT.

V gene TRBV6-6 combines with J gene TRBJ2-2; possible D gene TRBD1, 6 bases. The CDR3 loop spans 16 amino acids. The V end lost 3 bases, the J end lost 4 bases, and 15 bases lay between the germline ends. The germline gives CDR1 MNHNY, CDR2 SVGAGI (reference sequence). The CDR3 spells CASSYGDIIGTGELFF. DNA for the CDR3: TGTGCCAGCAGTTATGGGGACATAATAGGCACCGGGGAGCTGTTTTTT.

The chain links TRBV7-2 to TRBJ1-6, with D unresolved. V gave up 1 base and J gave up 9 bases, with 13 bases separating them. The CDR3 consists of 15 residues. Germline V gene sequence: CDR1 SGHTA, CDR2 FQGNSA. The CDR3 region has the DNA TGTGCCAGCAGCTTAGTGGTGAGCCGGGGTTCACCCCTCCACTTT. Its translation: CASSLVVSRGSPLHF.

The table lists this clone with a few counts. The chain carries TRBV24-1 and TRBJ2-7, with D unclear. Germline V lookup: CDR1 KGHDR, CDR2 SFDVKD. The V and J ends lost 3 bases and 5 bases respectively, with 7 bases between them. This CDR3 region has 12 residues. CDR3 in amino acids: CATSDKTDEQYF. The CDR3 nucleotides read TGTGCCACCAGTGATAAAACGGACGAGCAGTACTTC.

The chain joins TRBV28 to TRBJ1-1, with 7 bases fitting TRBD1. V gave up 7 bases and J gave up 1 base; unmatched junction bases: 9. The CDR3 contains 15 residues. The germline V gene encodes CDR1 MDHEN and CDR2 SYDVKM. CDR3 protein: CASKGQALPNTEAFF. In DNA, the CDR3 is TGTGCCAGCAAAGGACAGGCGCTGCCGAACACTGAAGCTTTCTTT.

The V gene is TRBV24-1, the J gene TRBJ1-1, with D uncertain. This CDR3 is 11 amino acids long. From germline, CDR1 is KGHDR and CDR2 SFDVKD. The V end was cut by 9 bases, the J end by 5 bases, with 9 bases between. CDR3 sequence reads: CATGRLTEAFF. Written as DNA, the CDR3 is TGTGCCACCGGCCGTTTGACTGAAGCTTTCTTT.

CDR3 region: CASSEIGQVLYGYTF. CDR3 coding DNA: TGTGCCAGCAGTGAAATAGGACAGGTTTTATATGGCTACACCTTC. The rearrangement links TRBV6-1 to TRBJ1-2; 7 bases align to TRBD1. Germline-derived CDR1 and CDR2 are MNHNS and SASEGT. The V gene end was trimmed by 2 bases and the J gene end by 5 bases; junction bases not matched to a gene: 8. This CDR3 is 15 amino acids long.

This chain joins TRBV24-1 and TRBJ2-2, with D unresolved. Trimming shortened V by 2 bases and J by 6 bases, and 12 bases separated the two germline ends. This CDR3 region has 15 residues. Germline assignment: CDR1 KGHDR and CDR2 SFDVKD. The CDR3 protein is CATSDSGFRAGELFF. Here the CDR3 DNA reads TGTGCCACCAGTGATTCCGGGTTTCGCGCCGGGGAGCTGTTTTTT.

The genes are TRBV18 and TRBJ1-5; unclear D gene. The CDR3 loop spans 14 amino acids. Looked up from germline, CDR1 is KGHSH and CDR2 is LQKENI. V gave up 5 bases and J gave up 2 bases, with 10 bases separating them. The CDR3 DNA reads TGTGCCAGCTCATCTGGGCAGGGCAATCAGCCCCAGCATTTT. This gives the protein CASSSGQGNQPQHF. The whole variable domain, filled in from reference TRBV18 and TRBJ1-5, reads NAGVMQNPRHLVRRRGQEARLRCSPMKGHSHVYWYRQLPEEGLKFMVYLQKENIIDESGMPKERFSAEFPKEGPSILRIQQVVRGDSAAYFCASSSGQGNQPQHFGDGTRLSIL.